One TCR beta chain is described in this entry. CDR1 and CDR2 (germline): LNHNV, YYDKDF (reference sequence). The length of the CDR3 is 13 residues. V was cut by 5 bases and J by 5 bases, with 9 bases left in between. It was with 60 Vbeta and 13 Jbeta primers that the PCR ran. Some clones are missing from TCRdb's copy, which holds only in-frame ones; the method was immunoSEQ multiplex PCR. The sample includes under 200,000 clones, about 77% of them seen just once. The data were taken from a study of cytomegalovirus exposure and HLA in healthy donors. Study-wide background: In terms of ancestry, the Caucasian-associated cluster contained about 81% of the approximately 400 genotyped donors.

This chain connects TRBV15 to TRBJ1-4; no clear D gene. The receptor was isolated from a male donor in good health and CMV-seropositive. The sequenced material came from PBMCs. The CDR3 protein is CATSLGLNEKLFF. The CDR3 DNA reads as TGTGCCACCAGCCTTGGGCTCAATGAAAAACTGTTTTTT. Full variable domain (outside the CDR3, taken from reference TRBV15 and TRBJ1-4): DAMVIQNPRYQVTQFGKPVTLSCSQTLNHNVMYWYQQKSSQAPKLLFHYYDKDFNNEADTPDNFQSRRPNTSFCFLDIRSPGLGDTAMYLCATSLGLNEKLFFGSGTQLSVL.